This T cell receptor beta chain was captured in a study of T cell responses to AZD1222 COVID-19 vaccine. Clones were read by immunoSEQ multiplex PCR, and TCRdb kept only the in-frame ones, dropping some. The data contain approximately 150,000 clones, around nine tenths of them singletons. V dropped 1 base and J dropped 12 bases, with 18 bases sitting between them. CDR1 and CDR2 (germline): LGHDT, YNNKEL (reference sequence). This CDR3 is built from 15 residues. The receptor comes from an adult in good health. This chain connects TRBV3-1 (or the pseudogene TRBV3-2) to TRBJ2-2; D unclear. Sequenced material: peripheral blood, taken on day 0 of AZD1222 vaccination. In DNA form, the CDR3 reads TGTGCCAGCAGCCAAGGCCGTTCAGCGACACATCAGCTGTTTTTT. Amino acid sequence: CASSQGRSATHQLFF.